Here is one TCR beta chain with its context. Germline V gene sequence: CDR1 SGHDN, CDR2 FVKESK. The CDR3 totals 17 residues. V lost 0 bases to trimming and J lost 5 bases; unmatched junction nucleotides: 10. Measured with immunoSEQ multiplex PCR; TCRdb has only the in-frame clones, and not every one. The repertoire has some 68,000 clones, more than 85% of them found once; the top ten carry around 1.4%. The data stem from a study of T cell changes during pregnancy in multiple sclerosis. The chain has TRBV14 and TRBJ2-7, with 10 bases matching TRBD2. The receptor comes from a female donor with multiple sclerosis, enrolled in a pregnancy study. The sample in question was peripheral blood, obtained in the second trimester of pregnancy. The CDR3 sequence: CASSQDFRLAGDHEQYF. CDR3 nucleotide sequence: TGTGCCAGCAGCCAAGATTTCCGTCTAGCGGGAGACCACGAGCAGTACTTC.